This TCR beta chain is from a study of identical twins (TCRdb year 2016). Context from the whole study: The study deep-sequenced TCR alpha and beta repertoires from monozygotic twins, unrelated adults of various ages and cord blood to test whether fetal clonotypes persist. To rule out contamination, the twin experiments were replicated at different times with different library preparation protocols. The paper as a whole reports these results and caveats: Compared with coincidental sharing between unrelated individuals, out-of-frame TCR alpha sequences shared between twins had an excess of sequences with low generation probability. Because the same donors could not be followed over many years, the conclusions relied on cross-sectional statistical analysis. Invariant T cells such as MAIT and iNKT could partly confound zero-insertion analyses, although diverse VJ usage argued against such confounding for most clonotypes. Fewer insertions were carried by abundant cord blood beta clonotypes, a similar but weaker trend appeared in young adult naive repertoires, and no such trend appeared in memory repertoires. In monozygotic twins, recombination models systematically underestimated out-of-frame TCR alpha sharing, but the models matched the sharing seen between unrelated individuals. Excess twin sharing in beta out-of-frame sequences was weaker because fewer shared sequences lowered the signal-to-noise ratio.

From a lookup of the germline V gene, CDR1 and CDR2 are SGDLS and YYNGEE. V loses 4 bases at its end and J loses 1 base; junction bases beyond the gene matches: 7. There are 16 amino acids in the CDR3, from cysteine to phenylalanine inclusive. Just CDR3 DNA is preserved here, 48 bases in frame from base 1. Library preparation used 5' RACE. The run used an Illumina HiSeq 2000. A universal primer binding site was added through template switching, and the final cDNA carried a unique molecular identifier so that TCR cDNA molecules could be counted accurately. Specific primers in the conserved constant-segment region were used to synthesize first-strand cDNA for the TCR alpha and beta chains. To control for contamination, each cDNA library was double barcoded with a SMART-Mk sample barcode plus Illumina barcodes. TruSeq adapter sequences along with Illumina sample barcodes were introduced in two successive PCR steps. TCR alpha and beta cDNA libraries were sequenced on the Illumina HiSeq platform with custom primers. Processing in the source paper ran as follows. Unique molecular identifiers were extracted from raw reads with MiGEC, and CDR3 positions were determined with MiXCR. Recombination models were inferred per individual with the repgenHMM and IGoR tools using an EM algorithm. The tcR package in R was used for shared clonotype analysis, with sharing normalized by the product of cloneset sizes. To study raw recombination without the effects of thymic and clonal selection, out-of-frame nonproductive sequences were analyzed. In-frame beta chains were kept once TCRdb had trimmed the public reads at Q25 with fastp and called clones with MiXCR. When rows share a CDR3 protein, they turn into one entry using the most common DNA and genes. TCRdb, not the original authors, processed these V and J calls. Counted in this sample were 600,000 to 850,000 distinct CDR3 sequences; about 18% of them appeared once. Of the sample, around 13% is held by the ten largest clones.

Every donor was a healthy Caucasian. The twin cohort comprised three pairs of female monozygotic twins, all aged roughly 18 to 30 years. Peripheral blood mononuclear cells were used as the source from which RNA for TCR libraries was isolated. This clonotype was counted a few times. No cognate antigen has been identified for it. The input lacks base qualities; no much larger clone sits a single base away. This sample was also put to use in a study of T cells expressing NK-cell markers. Taken from the second paper: In sorted CD3+CD56+NKG2C+, CD3+CD56+NKG2C- and CD3+CD56-NKG2C+ T-cell subsets from 8 or 9 donors, TCR beta-chain repertoires were profiled. Among the eight sequenced donors, seven were HCMV-seropositive and one was HCMV-seronegative. To restrict sorting to alphabetaTCR-expressing T cells, an anti-gammadeltaTCR antibody was added in several experiments. In a handful of donors, the dominant CD3+CD56+NKG2C+ clonotypes were among the top 10 CD8+ clonotypes and accounted for roughly 1.0-8% of CD8+ T cells. Those dominant clonotypes were again the most abundant among CD3+CD56-NKG2C+ cells in a few donors, at roughly 25-65%. Whether the expanded NKG2C-expressing T cell clones were specific for HCMV antigens was left unclear. Randomly selected healthy volunteers, three men and five women, were used as the eight sequenced donors. HCMV serostatus was determined by detecting HCMV-specific IgG in serum with a commercial ELISA kit. For a handful of donors, unsorted PBMC were also used to sequence bulk peripheral blood T-cell repertoires. Reads were demultiplexed and grouped by UMI with MIGEC, and clonotypes were assembled and quantified with MiTCR. Only TCR cDNA sequences supported by at least two reads were kept to exclude erroneous sequences. The tcR package was used for downstream repertoire analysis, with clonotypes matched between fractions based on CDR3 nucleotide sequence plus V segment. Antigen specificity was annotated against VDJdb with VDJmatch, allowing one amino acid substitution in CDR3.

The V and J genes are TRBV9 and TRBJ2-3, with 9 bases matching TRBD2. Sequencing was done on a sample of PBMCs. The sequence was collected from a woman aged 18 to 35 in good health. The sequenced DNA: TGTGCCAGCAGCATAAGTAGCGGGGGAGGCACAGATACGCAGTATTTT. It translates to CASSISSGGGTDTQYF.